Below, 20 T cell receptor beta chains from the same sample are listed, as sequenced in a study of blood T cell repertoires in COVID-19. Sequenced by immunoSEQ multiplex PCR; TCRdb stores in-frame clones only, minus some. The repertoire consists of hundreds of thousands of clones, with 80% to 90% occurring once and the leading ten covering under 0.3%. The sequenced material came from peripheral blood. The origin of the receptors is a woman aged 18-29 years with acute or convalescent COVID-19.

The chain joins TRBV5-8 to TRBJ2-2; no clear D gene. Germline V lookup: CDR1 SGHTS, CDR2 YDEGEE. The CDR3 length is 13 residues. The V gene lost 4 bases and the J gene lost 6 bases, with 10 bases spanning the gap. CDR3 sequence reads: CASSRLVAGELFF. DNA of the CDR3: TGTGCCAGCAGCCGGTTGGTGGCCGGGGAGCTGTTTTTT. The whole variable domain, filled in from reference TRBV5-8 and TRBJ2-2, reads EAGVTQSPTHLIKTRGQQATLRCSPISGHTSVYWYQQALGLGLQFLLWYDEGEERNRGNFPPRFSGRQFPNYSSELNVNALELEDSALYLCASSRLVAGELFFGEGSRLTVL.

The chain has TRBV28 and TRBJ2-2, with unresolved D. Germline lookup yields CDR1 MDHEN and CDR2 SYDVKM. The CDR3 totals 11 residues. Trimming shortened V by 7 bases and J by 6 bases, and 6 bases separated the two germline ends. The DNA of the CDR3 is TGTGCCAGCACCCGGGCCGGGGAGCTGTTTTTT. It yields the protein CASTRAGELFF.

The chain employs TRBV11-3 and TRBJ2-2; D uncertain. CDR3 length: 13 amino acids. V dropped 5 bases and J dropped 0 bases, with 4 bases sitting between them. CDR1 and CDR2 (germline): SGHNT, YENEEA. The CDR3, as DNA: TGTGCCAGCAGCCTTCCGAACACCGGGGAGCTGTTTTTT. This gives the protein CASSLPNTGELFF. Full variable domain (outside the CDR3, taken from reference TRBV11-3 and TRBJ2-2): EAGVVQSPRYKIIEKKQPVAFWCNPISGHNTLYWYLQNLGQGPELLIRYENEEAVDDSQLPKDRFSAERLKGVDSTLKIQPAELGDSAVYLCASSLPNTGELFFGEGSRLTVL.

This chain connects TRBV9 to TRBJ1-2; D gene uncertain. V lost 0 bases and J 3 bases, leaving 9 bases between the germline ends. This CDR3 has 14 residues. Per germline, CDR1 SGDLS and CDR2 YYNGEE. CDR3 DNA: TGTGCCAGCAGCGTAGGCCCCGTAGACTATGGCTACACCTTC. Translating it yields CASSVGPVDYGYTF.

The CDR3 DNA is TGTGCCAGCAGCTTATGGGGGGGGGACAATCAGCCCCAGCATTTT. As protein: CASSLWGGDNQPQHF. The V call is TRBV7-2, the J call TRBJ1-5, with D maybe TRBD1 (5 bases). V was trimmed by 2 bases and J by 3 bases, leaving 11 bases between them. Germline loops: CDR1 SGHTA, CDR2 FQGNSA. This CDR3 comprises 15 residues.

The rearrangement uses TRBV24-1 and TRBJ2-2; 12 bases line up with TRBD1. The CDR3 has 18 amino acids. The V gene end was trimmed by 0 bases and the J gene end by 7 bases; junction bases not matched to a gene: 8. Germline loops: CDR1 KGHDR, CDR2 SFDVKD. The CDR3 DNA sequence: TGTGCCACCAGTGATTTGCGGCCGGGACAGGGGGCGTACGGGGAGCTGTTTTTT. This encodes CATSDLRPGQGAYGELFF.

This chain connects TRBV6-6 to TRBJ2-6; 7 bases agree with TRBD1. V gave up 6 bases and J gave up 0 bases; unmatched junction bases: 8. This CDR3 has 17 residues. CDR1 MNHNY and CDR2 SVGAGI come from the germline V gene (reference sequence). CDR3 in amino acids: CASSRQGQSSGANVLTF. DNA for the CDR3: TGTGCCAGCAGCCGACAGGGCCAAAGCTCTGGGGCCAACGTCCTGACTTTC.

V and J are TRBV6-6 and TRBJ2-1, with D tentatively TRBD2 (7 bases). Germline V CDR1 and CDR2: MNHNY, SVGAGI (reference sequence). V was shortened by 7 bases and J by 9 bases, with 16 bases between the two germline ends. The CDR3 consists of 13 residues. CDR3 loop: CASTVTRGGEQFF. The CDR3 nucleotides read TGTGCCAGCACCGTGACTAGGGGGGGTGAGCAGTTCTTC.

This rearrangement joins TRBV20-1 to TRBJ2-7; 8 bases match TRBD1. Trimming removed 3 bases from V and 3 bases from J; junction bases left unmatched: 13. CDR1 and CDR2 (germline): DFQATT, SNEGSKA (reference sequence). The CDR3 spans 16 residues. CDR3 DNA: TGCAGTGCTAGTAGGGGTTACGACAGGGGTTTCTACGAGCAGTACTTC. Translation gives CSASRGYDRGFYEQYF.

This clone was seen only once. The chain is built from TRBV7-3 and TRBJ2-1; 10 bases fit TRBD2. Germline loops: CDR1 SGHTA, CDR2 FQGTGA. There are 15 residues in the CDR3. Trimming removed 4 bases from V and 4 bases from J; junction bases left unmatched: 4. The chain's CDR3 is CASSWSGGAYNEQFF. The CDR3 nucleotides are TGTGCCAGCAGCTGGAGCGGGGGGGCATACAATGAGCAGTTCTTC.

The V and J genes are TRBV5-1 and TRBJ2-7, with D maybe TRBD1 (6 bases). V gave up 2 bases and J gave up 5 bases, with 11 bases separating them. This CDR3 has 13 residues. CDR1 is SGHRS, CDR2 YFSETQ, per germline. The CDR3 sequence is CASSLSQGNEQYF. The CDR3 DNA reads as TGCGCCAGCAGCTTATCTCAGGGGAACGAGCAGTACTTC.

The chain uses TRBV9 and TRBJ2-1, with 7 bases lining up with TRBD2. With 5 bases clipped from V and 9 bases from J, the junction kept 17 bases outside the gene matches. The CDR3 loop spans 16 amino acids. From germline, CDR1 is SGDLS and CDR2 YYNGEE. In nucleotides, the CDR3 is TGTGCCAGCAGGCCGCCGGGACTAACCCCCCGGATTGAGCAGTTCTTC. It codes for CASRPPGLTPRIEQFF.

The rearrangement uses TRBV5-1 and TRBJ2-1, with D possibly TRBD1 on 6 matching bases. V was shortened by 6 bases and J by 6 bases, with 19 bases between the two germline ends. Germline V CDR1 and CDR2: SGHRS, YFSETQ. This CDR3 has 15 residues. The DNA of the CDR3 is TGCGCCAGCAACCCCCAGGGGCCGGCCTCCAATGAGCAGTTCTTC. Translating it yields CASNPQGPASNEQFF.

This clone has only one observation. The chain couples TRBV5-1 to TRBJ1-2; 8 nucleotides agree with TRBD1. The germline V gene has CDR1 SGHRS and CDR2 YFSETQ. V shed 4 bases and J 1 base; nucleotides not matched to a gene: 3. The length of the CDR3 is 14 residues. This CDR3 is CASSGGQGNYGYTF. The CDR3 nucleotides read TGCGCCAGCAGCGGCGGACAGGGTAACTATGGCTACACCTTC.

This sequence joins TRBV19 and TRBJ1-2; D is undetermined. CDR1 and CDR2 from the germline V gene are LNHDA and SQIVND (reference sequence). V was clipped by 4 bases and J by 3 bases, with 12 bases between them. The CDR3 is 14 residues long. The CDR3 region is CASSTWTADYGYTF. CDR3 nucleotides: TGTGCCAGTAGTACTTGGACTGCAGACTATGGCTACACCTTC.

This chain links TRBV9 with TRBJ2-1; 13 bases are a match to TRBD2. Germline values: CDR1 SGDLS, CDR2 YYNGEE. V lost 4 bases and J lost 7; bases outside the gene matches: 14. The CDR3 runs to 18 residues. The CDR3 bases are TGTGCCAGCAGCCCTGAGGCCCGGACTAGCGGGGGAGGGAATGAGCAGTTCTTC. Protein: CASSPEARTSGGGNEQFF.

The chain links TRBV10-3 to TRBJ2-7; no clear D. V lost 6 bases and J 3 bases, leaving 12 bases between the germline ends. The V gene's germline CDR1 is ENHRY and CDR2 SYGVKD. CDR3 length: 13 residues. Here the CDR3 DNA reads TGTGCCATCAGATCGACTGGTTACTACGAGCAGTACTTC. It specifies CAIRSTGYYEQYF.

This clone was found once. The chain joins TRBV29-1 to TRBJ1-2; 7 bases agree with TRBD1. The CDR3 contains 14 residues. CDR1 is SQVTM, CDR2 ANQGSEA, per germline. V trimming: 1 base; J trimming: 7 bases; junction bases outside the gene matches: 9. Written as DNA, the CDR3 is TGCAGCGTTGAAGGTCAGGGGGGCCCGAGTGGCTACACCTTC. It translates to CSVEGQGGPSGYTF.

The chain employs TRBV28 and TRBJ2-1; 10 bases line up with TRBD2. CDR1 and CDR2 (germline): MDHEN, SYDVKM. With 2 bases clipped from V and 0 bases from J, the junction kept 7 bases outside the gene matches. The CDR3 length is 18 residues. For the CDR3, the DNA is TGTGCCAGCAGTTTACGCACTAGCGGGGCCTTCTCCTACAATGAGCAGTTCTTC. Translating gives CASSLRTSGAFSYNEQFF. Full variable domain (rest looked up from reference TRBV28 and TRBJ2-1): DVKVTQSSRYLVKRTGEKVFLECVQDMDHENMFWYRQDPGLGLRLIYFSYDVKMKEKGDIPEGYSVSREKKERFSLILESASTNQTSMYLCASSLRTSGAFSYNEQFFGPGTRLTVL.

The genes are TRBV6-6 and TRBJ2-1; D is possibly TRBD2 (5 bases). With 0 bases removed from V and 12 bases from J, the gap between germline ends came to 21 bases. Germline CDR1 and CDR2: MNHNY and SVGAGI (reference sequence). There are 16 residues in the CDR3. The CDR3, as DNA: TGTGCCAGCAGTTACTCTGGCGCTTCGAGCGGTACGTGGCAGTTCTTC. Residues: CASSYSGASSGTWQFF.